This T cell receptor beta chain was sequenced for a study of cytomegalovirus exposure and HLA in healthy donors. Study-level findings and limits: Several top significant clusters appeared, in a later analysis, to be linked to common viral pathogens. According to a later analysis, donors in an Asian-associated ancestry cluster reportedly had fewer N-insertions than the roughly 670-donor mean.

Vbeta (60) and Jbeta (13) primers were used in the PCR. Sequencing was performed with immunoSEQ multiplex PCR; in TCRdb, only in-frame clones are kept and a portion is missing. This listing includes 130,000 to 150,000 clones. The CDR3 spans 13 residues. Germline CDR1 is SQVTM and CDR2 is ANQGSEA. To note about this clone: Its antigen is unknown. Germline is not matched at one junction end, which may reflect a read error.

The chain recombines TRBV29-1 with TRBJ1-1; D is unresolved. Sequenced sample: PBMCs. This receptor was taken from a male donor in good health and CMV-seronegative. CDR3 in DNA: TGCGGCGTTGAAGATCTCCCGAACACTGAAGCTTTCTTT. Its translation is CGVEDLPNTEAFF. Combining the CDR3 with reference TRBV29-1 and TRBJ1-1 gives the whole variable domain SAVISQKPSRDICQRGTSLTIQCQVDSQVTMMFWYRQQPGQSLTLIATANQGSEATYESGFVIDKFPISRPNLTFSTLTVSNMSPEDSSIYLCGVEDLPNTEAFFGQGTRLTVV.